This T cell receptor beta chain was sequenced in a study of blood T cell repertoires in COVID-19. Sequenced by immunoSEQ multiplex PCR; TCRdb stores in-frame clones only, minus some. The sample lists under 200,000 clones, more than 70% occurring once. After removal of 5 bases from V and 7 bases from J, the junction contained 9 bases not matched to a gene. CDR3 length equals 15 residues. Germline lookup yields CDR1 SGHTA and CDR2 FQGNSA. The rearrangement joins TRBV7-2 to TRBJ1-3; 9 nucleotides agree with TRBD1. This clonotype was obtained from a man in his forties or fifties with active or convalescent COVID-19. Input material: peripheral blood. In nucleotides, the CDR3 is TGTGCCAGCAGCCCGGGACAGGGTAAAGCGAACACCATATATTTT. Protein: CASSPGQGKANTIYF. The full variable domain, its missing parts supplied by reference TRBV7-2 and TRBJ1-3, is GAGVSQSPSNKVTEKGKDVELRCDPISGHTALYWYRQSLGQGLEFLIYFQGNSAPDKSGLPSDRFSAERTGGSVSTLTIQRTQQEDSAVYLCASSPGQGKANTIYFGEGSWLTVV.